Sequencing of this T cell receptor (beta chain) was carried out in a study of response to subunit inactivated influenza vaccine. Via MiXCR, TCRdb re-called the RT-PCR reads, giving one row per CDR3 protein. Of about 520,000 distinct CDR3 sequences in the sample, 25% are singletons; the top ten hold over 1.5%. This CDR3 has 14 residues. CDR1 is MNHEY, CDR2 SMNVEV, per germline (reference sequence). V lost 4 bases and J lost 6, with 13 bases in between. This clonotype was found a few times. Its antigen is as yet unknown. Overall study results and limits: Each seasonal flu vaccination may recruit only limited new T cells, authors suggested.

This receptor was taken from a man aged 50 or older who received an inactivated influenza vaccine. Here the sequenced sample was CD4+ T cells sorted from PBMCs, taken roughly 5 days after vaccination. The gene calls are TRBV27 and TRBJ2-4; D may correspond to TRBD1 or TRBD2 (6 bases each). CDR3 nucleotide sequence: TGTGCCAGCAGTTCTACAGGGCGGGGAAACATTCAGTACTTC. This sequence encodes CASSSTGRGNIQYF.